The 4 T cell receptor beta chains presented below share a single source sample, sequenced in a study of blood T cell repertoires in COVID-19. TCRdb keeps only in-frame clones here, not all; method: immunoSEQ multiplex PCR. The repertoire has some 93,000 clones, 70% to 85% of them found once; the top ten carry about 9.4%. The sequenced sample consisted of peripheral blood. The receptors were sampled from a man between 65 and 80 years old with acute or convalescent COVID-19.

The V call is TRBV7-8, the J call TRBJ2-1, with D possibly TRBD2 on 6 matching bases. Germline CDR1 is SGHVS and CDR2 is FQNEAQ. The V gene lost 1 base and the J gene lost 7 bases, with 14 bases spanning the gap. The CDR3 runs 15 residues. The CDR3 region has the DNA TGTGCCAGCAGCTTAGGACCAGGGAGGTCGAATGAGCAGTTCTTC. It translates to CASSLGPGRSNEQFF.

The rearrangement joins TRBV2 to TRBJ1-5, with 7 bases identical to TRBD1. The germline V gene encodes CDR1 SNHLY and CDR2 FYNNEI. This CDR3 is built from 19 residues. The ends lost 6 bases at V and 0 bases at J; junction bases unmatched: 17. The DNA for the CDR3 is TGTGCCAGCAGCCAATACGGGACAGCTATTGTGGATAGCAATCAGCCCCAGCATTTT. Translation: CASSQYGTAIVDSNQPQHF.

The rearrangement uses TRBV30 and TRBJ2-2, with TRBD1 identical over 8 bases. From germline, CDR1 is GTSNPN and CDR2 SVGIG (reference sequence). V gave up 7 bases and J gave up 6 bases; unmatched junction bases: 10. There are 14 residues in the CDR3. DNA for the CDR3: TGTGCCTCCCAATTGGACAGGGACGCCGGGGAGCTGTTTTTT. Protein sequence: CASQLDRDAGELFF.

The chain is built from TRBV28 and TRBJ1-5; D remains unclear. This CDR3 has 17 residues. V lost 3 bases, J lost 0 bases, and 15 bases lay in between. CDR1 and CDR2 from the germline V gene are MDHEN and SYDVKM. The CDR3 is CASSFRPLQNSNQPQHF. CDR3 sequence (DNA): TGTGCCAGCAGTTTTCGTCCTTTGCAGAATAGCAATCAGCCCCAGCATTTT.